These 31 T cell receptor beta chains were sequenced from one sample in a study of blood T cell repertoires in COVID-19. Only in-frame clones appear in the TCRdb table, and some are missing; sequencing was by immunoSEQ multiplex PCR. The table records 120,000 to 150,000 clones, 85% to 90% of them present only once. Sequencing used peripheral blood. Receptors were obtained from a woman aged 55-75 years with acute or convalescent COVID-19.

The CDR3 here is CASSRLAGGRDEQYF. As DNA, the CDR3 is TGTGCCAGCAGTAGACTAGCGGGGGGTCGGGACGAGCAGTACTTC. The genes are TRBV27 and TRBJ2-7, with 13 bases that match TRBD2. Germline values: CDR1 MNHEY, CDR2 SMNVEV (reference sequence). This CDR3 has 15 amino acids. V lost 5 bases, J lost 5 bases, and 6 bases stayed unmatched.

The chain uses TRBV10-2 and TRBJ2-2; D possibly corresponds to TRBD2 (6 bases). The CDR3 is 14 amino acids. The germline V and J ends were trimmed by 7 bases and 6 bases, with 15 bases remaining between them. CDR1 is WSHSY, CDR2 SAAADI, per germline. For the CDR3, the DNA is TGCGCCAGCATCACCGGCGGGGAATCCGGGGAGCTGTTTTTT. Translated: CASITGGESGELFF.

This chain links TRBV24-1 with TRBJ2-1, with 9 nucleotides matching TRBD1. Germline V gene lookup returns CDR1 KGHDR and CDR2 SFDVKD. The CDR3 spans 16 residues. Unmatched junction bases numbered 7, after V lost 5 bases and J lost 3 bases. The CDR3 here is CATSVGGQGNYNEQFF. CDR3 coding DNA: TGTGCCACCAGTGTTGGTGGACAGGGGAACTACAATGAGCAGTTCTTC.

This chain uses TRBV5-4 with TRBJ2-7, with a tentative D call TRBD1 (6 bases). Trimming cost V 0 bases and J 0 bases, with 10 bases left between them. Germline V gives CDR1 SGHNT, CDR2 YYREEE (reference sequence). The CDR3 length is 15 residues. The CDR3 region has the DNA TGTGCCAGCAGCTTGGCTACAGGGAGCTCCTACGAGCAGTACTTC. It specifies CASSLATGSSYEQYF.

CDR3: CATRQGSYEQYF. As DNA, the CDR3 is TGTGCCACTCGACAGGGCTCCTACGAGCAGTACTTC. This sequence joins TRBV28 and TRBJ2-7; 7 nucleotides line up with TRBD1. The CDR3 totals 12 residues. Germline values: CDR1 MDHEN, CDR2 SYDVKM. The V segment lost 10 bases and the J segment 0 bases; nucleotides outside the gene matches: 3.

The rearrangement uses TRBV3-1 (or the pseudogene TRBV3-2) and TRBJ2-5; D gene uncertain. The CDR3 spans 14 residues. Germline V gene sequence: CDR1 LGHDT, CDR2 YNNKEL (reference sequence). V was trimmed by 0 bases and J by 3 bases, leaving 8 bases between them. Written as DNA, the CDR3 is TGTGCCAGCAGCCAAGATCAGGCAGAAGAGACCCAGTACTTC. Protein: CASSQDQAEETQYF.

V is TRBV6-2 or TRBV6-3 and J is TRBJ2-3; the match to TRBD2 covers 12 bases. The V gene's germline CDR1 is MNHEY and CDR2 SVGEGT. This CDR3 region has 18 residues. V shed 4 bases, J shed 2 bases, and the junction held 10 bases outside the gene matches. CDR3 nucleotide sequence: TGTGCCAGCAGTTCGGCCTTTCTAGCGGGGGGGCCCACAGATACGCAGTATTTT. This translates into CASSSAFLAGGPTDTQYF.

This clone was detected once. The chain combines TRBV5-6 with TRBJ2-3, with 7 bases fitting TRBD2. The CDR3 totals 14 residues. CDR1 SGHDT and CDR2 YYEEEE come from the germline V gene. The V gene end was trimmed by 5 bases and the J gene end by 4 bases; junction bases not matched to a gene: 7. CDR3 protein: CASSWTSGADTQYF. CDR3 bases: TGTGCCAGCAGTTGGACTAGTGGGGCAGATACGCAGTATTTT.

This sequence joins TRBV7-2 and TRBJ2-2; TRBD1 aligns across 10 bases. Germline V gene sequence: CDR1 SGHTA, CDR2 FQGNSA. The V and J ends lost 2 bases and 5 bases, in that order; junction bases with no gene match: 5. CDR3 length: 16 amino acids. Written as DNA, the CDR3 is TGTGCCAGCAGCTTAATGGGGACAGGGGTAACCGGGGAGCTGTTTTTT. Amino acids: CASSLMGTGVTGELFF. Complete variable domain (other parts from reference TRBV7-2 and TRBJ2-2): GAGVSQSPSNKVTEKGKDVELRCDPISGHTALYWYRQSLGQGLEFLIYFQGNSAPDKSGLPSDRFSAERTGGSVSTLTIQRTQQEDSAVYLCASSLMGTGVTGELFFGEGSRLTVL.

This clone has only one observation. V gene TRBV4-1 combines with J gene TRBJ1-2; no firm D call. Trimming took 4 bases from V and 3 from J, leaving 15 bases between them. CDR1 is MGHRA and CDR2 is YSYEKL in the germline V gene. The CDR3 runs 15 residues. The CDR3 region has the DNA TGCGCCAGCAGCCCGACATCCCCGTTTTACTATGGCTACACCTTC. This translates into CASSPTSPFYYGYTF.

The rearrangement uses TRBV3-1 (or the pseudogene TRBV3-2) and TRBJ2-3; D is possibly TRBD2 (5 bases). Trimming removed 11 bases from V and 2 bases from J, with 20 bases in between. This CDR3 is 15 amino acids long. Germline CDR1 is LGHDT and CDR2 is YNNKEL (reference sequence). In nucleotides, the CDR3 is TGTGCCCCACTGCCAGCGGATTCTTACACAGATACGCAGTATTTT. Translated: CAPLPADSYTDTQYF.

The CDR3 spells CASTGDSGSYEQYF. CDR3 DNA: TGCGCCAGCACCGGTGACAGCGGGTCCTACGAGCAGTACTTC. The chain is built from TRBV5-1 and TRBJ2-7; TRBD2 is a possible D gene (6 bases). The V gene's germline CDR1 is SGHRS and CDR2 YFSETQ. This CDR3 comprises 14 residues. V was shortened by 6 bases and J by 1 base, with 14 bases between the two germline ends.

J is TRBJ2-5 and V is TRBV7-2; 8 bases line up with TRBD1. V was clipped by 3 bases and J by 3 bases; unmatched bases: 6. Germline loops: CDR1 SGHTA, CDR2 FQGNSA. This CDR3 is built from 15 residues. The CDR3 reads CASSFGQGEEETQYF. The CDR3, as DNA: TGTGCCAGCAGCTTTGGACAGGGAGAGGAAGAGACCCAGTACTTC. The whole variable domain, filled in from reference TRBV7-2 and TRBJ2-5, reads GAGVSQSPSNKVTEKGKDVELRCDPISGHTALYWYRQSLGQGLEFLIYFQGNSAPDKSGLPSDRFSAERTGGSVSTLTIQRTQQEDSAVYLCASSFGQGEEETQYFGPGTRLLVL.

This sequence joins TRBV27 and TRBJ2-7, with D possibly matching TRBD2 (6 bases). This CDR3 has 13 amino acids. Trimming pared 5 bases from V and 0 bases from J, leaving 8 bases between. Germline CDR1 is MNHEY and CDR2 is SMNVEV (reference sequence). This CDR3 reads CASSAGSSYEQYF. In DNA form, the CDR3 reads TGTGCCAGCAGTGCCGGGAGCTCCTACGAGCAGTACTTC.

V gene TRBV6-6 combines with J gene TRBJ1-2; TRBD1 might be the D (5 bases). CDR3 length: 12 amino acids. In germline, CDR1 is MNHNY, CDR2 SVGAGI (reference sequence). Trimming stripped 5 bases from V and 4 bases from J, with 8 bases between. CDR3 region: CASSGGVYGYTF. CDR3 nucleotides: TGTGCCAGCAGTGGGGGGGTCTATGGCTACACCTTC.

This clone appeared a few times. Other nucleotide sequences in the sample specify the same CDR3. The chain recombines TRBV30 with TRBJ1-5; D is uncertain. This CDR3 spans 13 amino acids. V lost 0 bases to trimming and J lost 4 bases, with 7 bases between them. Germline values: CDR1 GTSNPN, CDR2 SVGIG (reference sequence). The CDR3 DNA is TGTGCCTGGAGTGTACGGGGAAATCAGCCCCAGCATTTT. Translated, it gives CAWSVRGNQPQHF.

The rearrangement joins TRBV7-2 to TRBJ1-5, with a weak D call TRBD1 (5 bases). V shed 1 base and J shed 2 bases, with 15 bases lying between them. The CDR3 spans 17 residues. Germline V CDR1 and CDR2: SGHTA, FQGNSA. CDR3 region: CASSLEARVGGNQPQHF. The CDR3 coding sequence is TGTGCCAGCAGCTTAGAGGCCAGGGTGGGTGGCAATCAGCCCCAGCATTTT.

V is TRBV6-5 and J is TRBJ2-3, with 7 positions matching TRBD2. The germline CDR1 and CDR2 sequences are MNHEY and SVGAGI. J gave up 7 bases and V 2 bases, and 3 bases lay outside the gene matches. The CDR3 sequence is 13 residues long. The CDR3 coding sequence is TGTGCCAGCAGTTACCAGCGGGGATATACGCAGTATTTT. Translated, it gives CASSYQRGYTQYF.

J is TRBJ2-5 and V is TRBV6-6; no clear D gene. Germline values: CDR1 MNHNY, CDR2 SVGAGI (reference sequence). V shed 5 bases and J shed 1 base, with 20 bases lying between them. This CDR3 contains 17 residues. The chain's CDR3 is CASSLSEILSGQETQYF. The CDR3 DNA sequence: TGTGCCAGCAGTCTAAGCGAGATCCTTAGTGGCCAAGAGACCCAGTACTTC.

This chain links TRBV30 with TRBJ2-1; weak D call: TRBD1 (6 bases). From germline, CDR1 is GTSNPN and CDR2 SVGIG (reference sequence). The CDR3 has 12 residues. V lost 3 bases and J lost 8, with 11 bases in between. This CDR3 is CAWRPWGHEQFF. CDR3 nucleotides: TGTGCCTGGAGGCCCTGGGGGCATGAGCAGTTCTTC.

The rearrangement links TRBV14 to TRBJ1-1, with D possibly matching TRBD1 (6 bases). The germline V gene has CDR1 SGHDN and CDR2 FVKESK. The CDR3 has 13 amino acids. Trimming cost V 4 bases and J 5 bases, with 11 bases left between them. The CDR3 region has the DNA TGTGCCAGCAGCCGGCAGGGGATGACTGAAGCTTTCTTT. This encodes CASSRQGMTEAFF.

The CDR3 nucleotides read TGCGCCAGCAGCTTTGGGGACAGGGGGCGAGGTGGCTACACCTTC. Protein sequence: CASSFGDRGRGGYTF. The rearrangement joins TRBV5-1 to TRBJ1-2; 12 positions match TRBD1. The V segment lost 2 bases and the J segment 7 bases; nucleotides outside the gene matches: 6. The CDR3 has 15 residues. The germline V gene encodes CDR1 SGHRS and CDR2 YFSETQ.

The rearrangement uses TRBV5-1 and TRBJ2-7; D perhaps matches TRBD1 (6 bases). V lost 4 bases and J lost 3, with 14 bases in between. The germline V gene encodes CDR1 SGHRS and CDR2 YFSETQ. This CDR3 spans 14 amino acids. CDR3 sequence: CASSTSTGDYEQYF. In nucleotides, the CDR3 is TGCGCCAGCAGCACCTCGACAGGAGACTACGAGCAGTACTTC.

This clone was seen a few times. This chain connects TRBV28 to TRBJ2-7; a weak D match, TRBD2 (6 bases). The length of the CDR3 is 11 residues. V lost 8 bases to trimming and J lost 9 bases, with 14 bases between them. Germline CDR1 is MDHEN and CDR2 is SYDVKM. For the CDR3, the DNA is TGTGCCAGCGGCGCGGGGCGGGGGCAGTACTTC. It codes for CASGAGRGQYF.

The chain recombines TRBV5-6 with TRBJ2-7; 9 bases align to TRBD1. The V and J ends lost 2 bases and 3 bases, in that order; junction bases with no gene match: 3. CDR3 length equals 14 residues. Germline V gives CDR1 SGHDT, CDR2 YYEEEE. CDR3 coding DNA: TGTGCCAGCAGCTTCGTGACAGGGGGCTACGAGCAGTACTTC. Its translation: CASSFVTGGYEQYF.

A single count supports this clone. V usage is TRBV5-8 and J usage is TRBJ1-3; D unresolved. The CDR3 is 14 amino acids. The ends were cut back, 2 bases at V and 1 base at J, with 7 bases in the middle. In germline, CDR1 is SGHTS, CDR2 YDEGEE. The CDR3 reads CASSFAGSGNTIYF. CDR3 nucleotide sequence: TGTGCCAGCAGCTTTGCAGGATCTGGAAACACCATATATTTT.

V and J are TRBV19 and TRBJ2-3, with 10 bases matching TRBD2. Germline values: CDR1 LNHDA, CDR2 SQIVND (reference sequence). The CDR3 has 16 amino acids. After removal of 4 bases from V and 0 bases from J, the junction contained 4 bases not matched to a gene. The CDR3 nucleotides read TGTGCCAGTAGTAAAGGACTAGCGGTTAGCACAGATACGCAGTATTTT. Translated, it gives CASSKGLAVSTDTQYF.

This clone was recorded once. The gene calls are TRBV11-3 and TRBJ2-2; 11 bases map to TRBD2. Per the germline V gene, CDR1 is SGHNT and CDR2 is YENEEA. The CDR3 sequence is 16 residues long. V lost 5 bases and J lost 4; bases outside the gene matches: 6. The CDR3 DNA sequence: TGTGCCAGCAGCAAAGGGACTAGCGGAGGCACCGGGGAGCTGTTTTTT. Translated: CASSKGTSGGTGELFF.

The chain uses TRBV21-1 and TRBJ1-6; no DNA check was done on the table's D call, TRBD1. TRBV21-1 is a known pseudogene. The length of the CDR3 is 15 residues. The CDR3 nucleotides are TGTGCCAGCAGCAAACTGGGGCCGTATAATTCACCCCTCCACTTT. This translates into CASSKLGPYNSPLHF.

This clone appeared once. This chain uses TRBV5-1 with TRBJ2-5; tentatively, D is TRBD2 (6 bases). Per the germline V gene, CDR1 is SGHRS and CDR2 is YFSETQ. This CDR3 comprises 14 residues. Deletions cut 4 bases from V and 3 bases from J, with 13 bases between. CDR3 amino acids: CASSGGTEEETQYF. The CDR3 DNA is TGCGCCAGCAGCGGCGGGACGGAAGAAGAGACCCAGTACTTC.

This chain uses TRBV9 with TRBJ1-1, with a possible D match to TRBD1 (5 bases). This CDR3 has 14 residues. Germline V gene lookup returns CDR1 SGDLS and CDR2 YYNGEE. V was clipped by 0 bases and J by 5 bases, with 11 bases between them. CDR3 residues: CASSVDSGLTEAFF. The CDR3 DNA reads as TGTGCCAGCAGCGTAGATTCAGGGCTTACTGAAGCTTTCTTT.